This TCR beta chain was sequenced in a study of patients and donors after allogeneic stem cell transplantation. This clonotype occurred a few times. TCRdb fed the RT-PCR reads into MiXCR, producing one record per CDR3 protein. The repertoire includes fewer than 95,000 distinct CDR3 sequences, 4.5% to 5% of them detected once, and 2.6% sits in the top ten. Trimming cost V 4 bases and J 4 bases; bases outside gene matches: 11. CDR3 size: 18 residues. The germline gives CDR1 SNHLY, CDR2 FYNNEI. This clonotype was obtained from a human donor who was either an allogeneic HSCT recipient or a stem cell or donor lymphocyte infusion donor (not recorded which). It is not recorded whose cells these are; they may come from a transplant donor. Sequenced sample: blood, either unsorted or a sorted T cell fraction (not recorded which). This rearrangement joins TRBV2 to TRBJ2-1, with TRBD2 identical over 12 bases. DNA of the CDR3: TGTGCCAGCAGTGTATCCATCGGGACTAGCGGGTCGTACAATGAGCAGTTCTTC. Its translation: CASSVSIGTSGSYNEQFF.